Each of the 7 T cell receptor beta chains below was sequenced from the same sample in a study of blood T cell repertoires in COVID-19. The assay was immunoSEQ multiplex PCR, and TCRdb's table has in-frame clones only and misses some. The table shows tens of thousands of clones, with roughly four fifths occurring only once. Sample: peripheral blood. Receptor source: a man between 50 and 59 years old with COVID-19, enrolled during active disease.

The rearrangement uses TRBV2 and TRBJ1-5; D may be TRBD1 (5 bases). The CDR3 consists of 13 residues. The ends were cut back, 7 bases at V and 5 bases at J, with 12 bases in the middle. From germline, CDR1 is SNHLY and CDR2 FYNNEI. The CDR3 sequence: CASKGLKDQPQHF. DNA for the CDR3: TGTGCCAGCAAGGGACTTAAAGATCAGCCCCAGCATTTT.

This chain joins TRBV19 and TRBJ2-5; maybe TRBD1 (6 bases). The ends were cut back, 10 bases at V and 0 bases at J, with 9 bases in the middle. Germline CDR1 is LNHDA and CDR2 is SQIVND (reference sequence). The CDR3 spans 12 residues. The CDR3 loop reads CATGQHQETQYF. As DNA, the CDR3 is TGTGCCACCGGACAGCACCAAGAGACCCAGTACTTC. The full variable domain, completed using reference TRBV19 and TRBJ2-5, is DGGITQSPKYLFRKEGQNVTLSCEQNLNHDAMYWYRQDPGQGLRLIYYSQIVNDFQKGDIAEGYSVSREKKESFPLTVTSAQKNPTAFYLCATGQHQETQYFGPGTRLLVL.

The rearrangement joins TRBV3-1 (or the pseudogene TRBV3-2) to TRBJ2-7; no definite D call. CDR1 and CDR2 (germline): LGHDT, YNNKEL (reference sequence). The V gene lost 4 bases and the J gene lost 1 base, with 14 bases spanning the gap. The CDR3 has 15 residues. The CDR3 loop reads CASSPQAVFSYEQYF. The CDR3 DNA reads as TGTGCCAGCAGCCCTCAAGCCGTATTTTCCTACGAGCAGTACTTC.

V gene TRBV19 combines with J gene TRBJ1-1, with 7 bases matching TRBD1. The CDR3 totals 15 residues. Per germline, CDR1 LNHDA and CDR2 SQIVND (reference sequence). J lost 6 bases, V lost 3 bases, and 10 bases had no gene match. Here the CDR3 reads CASSISDRDGPEAFF. CDR3 DNA: TGTGCCAGTAGTATTAGTGACAGGGACGGTCCTGAAGCTTTCTTT.

This clone was detected only a few times. CDR3 bases: TGTGCCAGCAGTCCCGGAGACTCCTATGGCTACACCTTC. It is translated as CASSPGDSYGYTF. The chain combines TRBV6-5 with TRBJ1-2, with no clear D. V was clipped by 5 bases and J by 4 bases, with 11 bases between them. There are 13 residues in the CDR3. CDR1 MNHEY and CDR2 SVGAGI come from the germline V gene.

This chain connects TRBV5-1 to TRBJ2-7; maybe TRBD1 (6 bases). There are 15 residues in the CDR3. Trimming cost V 4 bases and J 0 bases, with 14 bases left between them. Germline lookup yields CDR1 SGHRS and CDR2 YFSETQ. DNA for the CDR3: TGCGCCAGCAGCCCTCAGGGGCCGAGCTCCTACGAGCAGTACTTC. Translating it yields CASSPQGPSSYEQYF.

CDR3 nucleotides: TGCGCCAGCAGCCAAGATCTCCGGGGCCAAGAGACCCAGTACTTC. Protein sequence: CASSQDLRGQETQYF. The chain is built from TRBV4-3 and TRBJ2-5; tentatively, D is TRBD2 (5 bases). The CDR3 runs to 15 residues. Between the trimmed V and J ends, which lost 0 bases and 1 base, there was a span of 9 bases. CDR1 LGHNA and CDR2 YSLEER come from the germline V gene.